This T cell receptor (beta chain) derives from a study of patients and donors after allogeneic stem cell transplantation. The CDR3 is 14 amino acids. The ends were cut back, 5 bases at V and 0 bases at J, with 12 bases in the middle. Germline V CDR1 and CDR2: SQVTM, ANQGSEA. TCRdb reprocessed the RT-PCR reads with MiXCR, giving one entry per CDR3 protein. Found here are about 400,000 distinct CDR3 sequences, 15% to 20% of them singletons; the top ten hold around 7.2%. This clonotype was detected a few times. The genes are TRBV29-1 and TRBJ2-3; D may be TRBD2 (6 bases). This clonotype was obtained from a human donor who was either an allogeneic HSCT recipient or a stem cell or donor lymphocyte infusion donor (not recorded which). It is not recorded whose cells these are; they may come from a transplant donor. The sample comprised blood, either unsorted or a sorted T cell fraction (not recorded which). This chain's CDR3 is CSVHRLVSTDTQYF. For the CDR3, the DNA is TGCAGCGTTCACAGACTAGTGAGCACAGATACGCAGTATTTT.